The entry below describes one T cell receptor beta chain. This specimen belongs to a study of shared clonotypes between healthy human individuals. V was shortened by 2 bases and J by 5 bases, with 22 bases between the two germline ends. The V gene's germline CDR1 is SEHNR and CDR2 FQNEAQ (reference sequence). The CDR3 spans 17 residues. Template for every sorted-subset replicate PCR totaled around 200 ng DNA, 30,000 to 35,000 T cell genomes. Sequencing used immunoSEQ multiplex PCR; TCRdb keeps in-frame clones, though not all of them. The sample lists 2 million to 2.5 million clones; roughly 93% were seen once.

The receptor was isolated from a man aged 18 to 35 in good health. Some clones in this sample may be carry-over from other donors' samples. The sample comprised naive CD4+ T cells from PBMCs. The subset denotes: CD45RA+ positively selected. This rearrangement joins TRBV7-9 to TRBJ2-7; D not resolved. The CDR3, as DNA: TGTGCCAGCAGCTTATTGAGGTATAGAGAGTCCGCTCACGAGCAGTACTTC. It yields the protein CASSLLRYRESAHEQYF.